Listed below are T cell receptor beta chains from one sample, sequenced in a study of T cell responses to AZD1222 COVID-19 vaccine. Sequenced by immunoSEQ multiplex PCR; TCRdb stores in-frame clones only, minus some. The sample includes some 130,000 clones, just under 95% of them seen just once. The specimen comprised peripheral blood, sampled 28 days after the second AZD1222 dose. Receptors were obtained from an adult who received the AZD1222 COVID-19 vaccine. Both conserved end residues are part of each CDR3. A D gene is named only where the DNA matches it firmly. The size entry is marked missing in some rows and otherwise reads once, few, many or a size class.

D gene	V gene	clone size	J gene	CDR3 protein	CDR3 DNA
NA	TRBV5-1	NA	TRBJ1-5	CASSLGGLQPQHF	TGCGCCAGCAGCTTGGGGGGACTTCAGCCCCAGCATTTT
TRBD1	TRBV25-1	NA	TRBJ2-1	CASRMGQGGYNEQFF	TGTGCCAGCAGGATGGGACAGGGGGGATACAATGAGCAGTTCTTC
NA	TRBV6-6	NA	TRBJ1-5	CASSYSGAGMAQPQHF	TGTGCCAGCAGTTACTCGGGGGCGGGCATGGCTCAGCCCCAGCATTTT
NA	TRBV19	NA	TRBJ1-5	CASGDKNHGQPQHF	TGTGCCAGTGGTGACAAGAACCACGGTCAGCCCCAGCATTTT
TRBD1	TRBV5-5	NA	TRBJ1-4	CASSLSPGGGNEKLFF	TGTGCCAGCAGCTTGAGCCCAGGGGGCGGTAATGAAAAACTGTTTTTT
NA	TRBV7-9	NA	TRBJ1-1	CASSRGGLGTEAFF	TGTGCCAGCAGCCGAGGGGGATTAGGCACTGAAGCTTTCTTT
TRBD1	TRBV10-3	NA	TRBJ1-2	CAIRRQGDVVKGYTF	TGTGCCATCAGGAGACAGGGAGATGTTGTGAAAGGCTACACCTTC
NA	TRBV24-1	few	TRBJ2-2	CATSDEGKRTGELFF	TGTGCCACCAGTGATGAGGGAAAGAGGACCGGGGAGCTGTTTTTT
TRBD1	TRBV29-1	once	TRBJ1-2	CSVDATGGGGYTF	TGCAGCGTTGACGCGACAGGGGGCGGTGGCTACACCTTC
NA	TRBV5-6	NA	TRBJ2-3	CASVTQNTDTQYF	TGTGCCAGTGTGACGCAAAACACAGATACGCAGTATTTT
TRBD1	TRBV5-1	NA	TRBJ1-2	CASSPRTGVNYGYTF	TGCGCCAGCAGCCCCCGGACAGGGGTTAACTATGGCTACACCTTC
NA	TRBV23-1	NA	TRBJ1-3	CASRYTGSGNTIYF	TGCGCCAGCCGCTACACGGGCTCTGGAAACACCATATATTTT
NA	TRBV6-2/TRBV6-3	NA	TRBJ2-1	CASSYGGAENEQFF	TGTGCCAGCAGTTACGGCGGAGCTGAGAATGAGCAGTTCTTC
NA	TRBV28	few	TRBJ1-2	CASSLTGTDYGYTF	TGTGCCAGCAGTTTAACCGGGACGGACTATGGCTACACCTTC